The entry below describes one T cell receptor (beta chain). The target antigen is unknown. The sample originates from a study of blood T cells in healthy people across ages. Study-wide results and caveats: No conclusive comparison of naive versus antigen-experienced cells was possible with unsorted PBMCs.

Peripheral blood, roughly 11 milliliters per donor, was collected. The authors ran a second PCR of about 6 to 11 cycles using a sample-barcoded 5' primer and a J-beta primer mix. TCRdb ran MiXCR on the 5' RACE reads and lists one entry per CDR3 protein. The sample shows about 1,600,000 distinct CDR3 sequences, around 42% of them seen only once. The CDR3 totals 16 residues. Germline CDR1 SGHVS, CDR2 FQNEAQ. The V call is TRBV7-8, the J call TRBJ2-1; D is unclear. Gene TRBJ2-7 matches the end of the DNA better, so the J call may be wrong. The material sequenced was blood. The source of this sequence is a woman aged 18-30 years in good health. The CDR3 nucleotides read TGTGCCAGCAGCTCAGTCGACTCCACCAGCTACAATGAGCAGTACTTC. Amino acids: CASSSVDSTSYNEQYF.